Below, one TCR beta chain is given with its context. Original data processing: The assay estimated nucleated cells by amplifying reference gene primers. This table comes from immunoSEQ multiplex PCR, and its TCRdb copy is limited to in-frame clones, with some not included. V and J calls and clone size are given by that table; D and trimming were obtained from the DNA. The profile shows about 190,000 clones, over 80% of them singletons. CDR3 length equals 14 residues. With 9 bases clipped from V and 1 base from J, the junction kept 7 bases outside the gene matches. From germline, CDR1 is SNHLY and CDR2 FYNNEI. This sample is part of a study of blood T cell repertoires in COVID-19.

Sequencing was carried out using PBMCs or T cells enriched from blood (not recorded which). The clonotype was recovered from a woman aged 25 to 39 who had been exposed to COVID-19. The chain is built from TRBV2 and TRBJ1-1; 8 positions agree with TRBD1. This CDR3 reads CARETGTGNTEAFF. CDR3 DNA sequence: TGTGCCAGGGAGACCGGGACAGGGAACACTGAAGCTTTCTTT. Supplemented by reference TRBV2 and TRBJ1-1, the full variable domain reads EPEVTQTPSHQVTQMGQEVILRCVPISNHLYFYWYRQILGQKVEFLVSFYNNEISEKSEIFDDQFSVERPDGSNFTLKIRSTKLEDSAMYFCARETGTGNTEAFFGQGTRLTVV.